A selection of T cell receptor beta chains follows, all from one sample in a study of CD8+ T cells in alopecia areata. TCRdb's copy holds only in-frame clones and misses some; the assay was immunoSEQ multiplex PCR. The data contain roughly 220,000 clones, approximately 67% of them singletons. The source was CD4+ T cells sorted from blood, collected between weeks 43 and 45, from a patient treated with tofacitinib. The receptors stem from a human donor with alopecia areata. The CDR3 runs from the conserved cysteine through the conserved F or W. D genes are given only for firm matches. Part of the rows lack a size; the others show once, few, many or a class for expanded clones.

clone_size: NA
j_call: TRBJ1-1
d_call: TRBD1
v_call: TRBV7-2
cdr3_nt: TGTGCCAGCAGCGCGGACAGGATGAACACTGAAGCTTTCTTT
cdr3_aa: CASSADRMNTEAFF

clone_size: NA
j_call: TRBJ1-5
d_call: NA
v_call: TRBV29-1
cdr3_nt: TGCAGCGTTGAAGTGGGGGAGGGTCAGCCCCAGCATTTT
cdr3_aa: CSVEVGEGQPQHF

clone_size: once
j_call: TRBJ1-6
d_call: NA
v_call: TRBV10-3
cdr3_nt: TGTGCCATCAGTGACCCCGAACAGGGATCACCCCTCCACTTT
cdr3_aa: CAISDPEQGSPLHF

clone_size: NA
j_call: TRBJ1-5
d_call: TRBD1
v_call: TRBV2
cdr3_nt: TGTGCCAGCAGCCGAACAGGGGAGGTCAATCAGCCCCAGCATTTT
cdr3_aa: CASSRTGEVNQPQHF

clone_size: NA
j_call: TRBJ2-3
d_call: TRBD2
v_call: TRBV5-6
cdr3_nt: TGTGCCAGCAGCCCGGGACTACTTGCGGCAGATACGCAGTATTTT
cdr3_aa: CASSPGLLAADTQYF

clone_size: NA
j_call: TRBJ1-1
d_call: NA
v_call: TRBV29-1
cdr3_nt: TGCAGCGTAGGGATATCGAACACTGAAGCTTTCTTT
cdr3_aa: CSVGISNTEAFF

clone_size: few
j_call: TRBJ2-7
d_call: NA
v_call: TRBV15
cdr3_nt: TGTGCCACCAGCAGAGGACGGACGGGCTCCTACGAGCAGTACTTC
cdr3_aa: CATSRGRTGSYEQYF

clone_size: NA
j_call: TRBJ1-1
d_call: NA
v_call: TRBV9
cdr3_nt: TGTGCCAGCAGCCTCGGGGGATTAGACACTGAAGCTTTCTTT
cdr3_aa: CASSLGGLDTEAFF

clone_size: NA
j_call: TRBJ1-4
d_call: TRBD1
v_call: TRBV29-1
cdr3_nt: TGCAGCGTCGGGACAGGCGGTGAAAAACTGTTTTTT
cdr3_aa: CSVGTGGEKLFF

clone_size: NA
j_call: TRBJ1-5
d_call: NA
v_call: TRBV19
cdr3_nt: TGTGCCAGTAGCAACATAGATCAGCCCCAGCATTTT
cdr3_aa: CASSNIDQPQHF

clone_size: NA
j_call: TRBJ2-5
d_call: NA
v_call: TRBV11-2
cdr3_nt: TGTGCCAGCAGCCAGATGCAAGAGACCCAGTACTTC
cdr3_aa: CASSQMQETQYF

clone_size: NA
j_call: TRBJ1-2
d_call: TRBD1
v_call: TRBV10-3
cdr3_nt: TGTGCCATCAGTGAGTTGGACAGGGGACTTCAGGGCTACACCTTC
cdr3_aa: CAISELDRGLQGYTF

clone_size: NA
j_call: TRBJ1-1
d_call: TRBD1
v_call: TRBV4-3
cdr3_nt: TGCGCCAGCAGCCAGGAAACAGGGGGCGGCACTGAAGCTTTCTTT
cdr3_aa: CASSQETGGGTEAFF

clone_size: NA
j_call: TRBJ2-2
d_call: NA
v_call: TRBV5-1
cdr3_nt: TGCGCCAGCAGCCCGATAGGGAGATCTGGATTTGGGGAGCTGTTTTTT
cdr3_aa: CASSPIGRSGFGELFF

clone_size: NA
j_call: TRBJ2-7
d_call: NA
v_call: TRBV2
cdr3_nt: TGTGCCAGCAGCCTACCGCCAGGGGCTTGGGAGCAGTACTTC
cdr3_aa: CASSLPPGAWEQYF

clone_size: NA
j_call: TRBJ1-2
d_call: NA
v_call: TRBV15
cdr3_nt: TGTGCCACCAGCAGAGCCGAGCATGGCTACACCTTC
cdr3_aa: CATSRAEHGYTF

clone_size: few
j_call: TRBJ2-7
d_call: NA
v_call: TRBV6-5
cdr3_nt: TGTGCCAGCAGTGACACGGGTGGCGAGCAGTACTTC
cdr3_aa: CASSDTGGEQYF

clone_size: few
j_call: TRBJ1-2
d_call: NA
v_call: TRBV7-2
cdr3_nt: TGTGCCAGCAGCTTAGCAGGACAGAACTATGGCTACACCTTC
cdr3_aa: CASSLAGQNYGYTF

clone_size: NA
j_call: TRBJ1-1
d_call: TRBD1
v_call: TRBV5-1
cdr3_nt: TGCGCCAGCAGCTTTGGGACAGGGAAGGCGTACACTGAAGCTTTCTTT
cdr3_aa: CASSFGTGKAYTEAFF

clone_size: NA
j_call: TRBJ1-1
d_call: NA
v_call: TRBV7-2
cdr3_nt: TGTGCCAGCAGCCCGGGGGGCACCTACACTGAAGCTTTCTTT
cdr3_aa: CASSPGGTYTEAFF

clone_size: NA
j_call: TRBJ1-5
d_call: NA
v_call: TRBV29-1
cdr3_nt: TGCAGCGTTGCGGAAGGTGGCAATCAGCCCCAGCATTTT
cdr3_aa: CSVAEGGNQPQHF

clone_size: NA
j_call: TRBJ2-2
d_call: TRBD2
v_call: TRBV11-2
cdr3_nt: TGTGCCAGCACCCTTAGCGGGGCCCGTGTCGGGGAGCTGTTTTTT
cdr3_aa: CASTLSGARVGELFF

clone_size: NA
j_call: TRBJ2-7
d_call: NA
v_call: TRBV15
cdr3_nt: TGTGCCACCAGCCCCGCAGGGTTGTACGAGCAGTACTTC
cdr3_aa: CATSPAGLYEQYF

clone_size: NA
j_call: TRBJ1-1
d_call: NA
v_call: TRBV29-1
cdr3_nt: TGCAGCGTTGATGGTGTCGGGGGGACTGAAGCTTTCTTT
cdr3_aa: CSVDGVGGTEAFF

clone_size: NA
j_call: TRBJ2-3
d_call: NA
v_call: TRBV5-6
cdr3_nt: TGTGCCAGCAGCTTGGATGAGTCAGATACGCAGTATTTT
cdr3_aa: CASSLDESDTQYF

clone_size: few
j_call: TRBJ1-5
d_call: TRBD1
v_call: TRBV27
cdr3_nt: TGTGCCAGCAGTCGGAGACAGGGAGATCAGCCCCAGCATTTT
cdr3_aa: CASSRRQGDQPQHF

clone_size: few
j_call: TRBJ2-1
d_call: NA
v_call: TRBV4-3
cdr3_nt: TGCGCCAGCAGCCGTATGCTGGGGAGTGAGCAGTTCTTC
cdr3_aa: CASSRMLGSEQFF

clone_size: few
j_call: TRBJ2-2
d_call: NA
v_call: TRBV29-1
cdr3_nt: TGCAGCGTTAAGAACACCGGGGAGCTGTTTTTT
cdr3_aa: CSVKNTGELFF

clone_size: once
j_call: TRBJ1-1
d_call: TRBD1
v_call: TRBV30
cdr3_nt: TGTGCCTGGATTCGTTCAGGGGGGAACACTGAAGCTTTCTTT
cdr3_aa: CAWIRSGGNTEAFF

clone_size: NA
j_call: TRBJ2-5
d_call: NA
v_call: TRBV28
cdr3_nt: TGTGCCAGCTCCATCCTAGAGACCCAGTACTTC
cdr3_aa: CASSILETQYF

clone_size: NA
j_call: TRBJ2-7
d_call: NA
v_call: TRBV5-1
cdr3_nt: TGCGCCAGCACAGGGGACTGGATGGAGCAGTACTTC
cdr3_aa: CASTGDWMEQYF

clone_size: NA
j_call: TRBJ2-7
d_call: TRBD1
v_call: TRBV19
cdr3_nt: TGTGCCAGTAGTGCGGAACAGGGGGCTCTCACCTACGAGCAGTACTTC
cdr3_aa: CASSAEQGALTYEQYF

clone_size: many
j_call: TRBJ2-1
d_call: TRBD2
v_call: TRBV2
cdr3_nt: TGTGCCAGCAGACTAGCGGAAAACAATGAGCAGTTCTTC
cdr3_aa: CASRLAENNEQFF

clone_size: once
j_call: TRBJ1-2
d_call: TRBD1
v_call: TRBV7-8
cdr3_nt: TGTGCCAGCAGCTTAAAGAGGGGGCAGGACTATGGCTACACCTTC
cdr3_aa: CASSLKRGQDYGYTF

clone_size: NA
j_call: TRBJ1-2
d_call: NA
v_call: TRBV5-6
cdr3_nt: TGTGCCAGCAGCTTGGACAGGGCCGTTGGCTATGGCTACACCTTC
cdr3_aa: CASSLDRAVGYGYTF

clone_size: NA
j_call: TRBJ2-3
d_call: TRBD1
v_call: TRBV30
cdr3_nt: TGTGCCTCTCAAGACAGGGGGTTTGTAGTTGCAGATACGCAGTATTTT
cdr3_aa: CASQDRGFVVADTQYF

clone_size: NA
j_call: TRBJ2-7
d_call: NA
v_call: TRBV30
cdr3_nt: TGTGCCTGGAGTCGGGGCCCTGGCTCCTACGAGCAGTACTTC
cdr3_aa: CAWSRGPGSYEQYF

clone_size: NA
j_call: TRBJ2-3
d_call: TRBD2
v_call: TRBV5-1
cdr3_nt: TGCGCCAGCAGCTCGGTAGCGGGGAGCACAGATACGCAGTATTTT
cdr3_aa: CASSSVAGSTDTQYF

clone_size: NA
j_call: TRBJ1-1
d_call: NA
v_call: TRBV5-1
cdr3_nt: TGCGCCAGCAGCTTGGCCGGTTGGTCTGAAGCTTTCTTT
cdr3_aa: CASSLAGWSEAFF

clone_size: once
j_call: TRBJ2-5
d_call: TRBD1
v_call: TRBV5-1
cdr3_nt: TGCGCCAGCAGCCCCTTTCCGGGACAGGGGGGGGAGCAGTACTTC
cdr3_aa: CASSPFPGQGGEQYF